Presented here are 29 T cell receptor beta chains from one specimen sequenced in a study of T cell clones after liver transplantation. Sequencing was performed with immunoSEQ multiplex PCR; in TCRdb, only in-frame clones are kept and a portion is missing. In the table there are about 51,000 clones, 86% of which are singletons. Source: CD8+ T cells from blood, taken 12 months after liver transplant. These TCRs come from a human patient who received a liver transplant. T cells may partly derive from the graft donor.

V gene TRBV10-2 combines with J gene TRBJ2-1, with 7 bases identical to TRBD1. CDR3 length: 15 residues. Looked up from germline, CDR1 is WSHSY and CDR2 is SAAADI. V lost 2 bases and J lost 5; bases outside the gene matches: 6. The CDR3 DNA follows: TGCGCCAGCAGTGAGGGGGGACAGCCTGACAATGAGCAGTTCTTC. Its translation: CASSEGGQPDNEQFF.

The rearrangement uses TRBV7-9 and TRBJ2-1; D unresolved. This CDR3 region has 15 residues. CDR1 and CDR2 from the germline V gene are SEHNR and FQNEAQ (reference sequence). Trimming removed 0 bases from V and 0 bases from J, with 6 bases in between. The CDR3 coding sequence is TGTGCCAGCAGCTTAGCCCTTAGCTCCTACAATGAGCAGTTCTTC. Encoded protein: CASSLALSSYNEQFF.

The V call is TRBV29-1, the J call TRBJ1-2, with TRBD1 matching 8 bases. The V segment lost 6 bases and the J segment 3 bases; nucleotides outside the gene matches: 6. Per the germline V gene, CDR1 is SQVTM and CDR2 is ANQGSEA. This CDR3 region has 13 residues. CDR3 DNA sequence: TGCAGCGTCCACCCGACAGGGGACTATGGCTACACCTTC. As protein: CSVHPTGDYGYTF.

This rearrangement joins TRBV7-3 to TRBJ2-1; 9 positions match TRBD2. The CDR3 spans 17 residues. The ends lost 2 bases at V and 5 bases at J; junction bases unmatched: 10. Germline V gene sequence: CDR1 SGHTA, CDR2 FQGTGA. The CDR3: CASSLVGSGRVHNEQFF. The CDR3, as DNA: TGTGCCAGCAGCTTAGTCGGTAGCGGGAGAGTCCACAATGAGCAGTTCTTC. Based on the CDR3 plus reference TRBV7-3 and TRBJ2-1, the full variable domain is GAGVSQTPSNKVTEKGKYVELRCDPISGHTALYWYRQSLGQGPEFLIYFQGTGAADDSGLPNDRFFAVRPEGSVSTLKIQRTERGDSAVYLCASSLVGSGRVHNEQFFGPGTRLTVL.

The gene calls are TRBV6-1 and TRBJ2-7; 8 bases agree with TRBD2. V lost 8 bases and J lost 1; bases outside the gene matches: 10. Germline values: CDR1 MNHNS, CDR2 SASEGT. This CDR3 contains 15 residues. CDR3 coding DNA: TGTGCCAGCGGCCCCGGGGGGGAAGTATCCTACGAGCAGTACTTC. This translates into CASGPGGEVSYEQYF.

The CDR3, as DNA: TGTGCCAGCAGGGGACTAGCGGATCCTTCCTACAATGAGCAGTTCTTC. Translated: CASRGLADPSYNEQFF. The gene calls are TRBV2 and TRBJ2-1, with 11 bases fitting TRBD2. The germline V gene has CDR1 SNHLY and CDR2 FYNNEI. J gave up 1 base and V 6 bases, and 5 bases lay outside the gene matches. The CDR3 has 16 residues.

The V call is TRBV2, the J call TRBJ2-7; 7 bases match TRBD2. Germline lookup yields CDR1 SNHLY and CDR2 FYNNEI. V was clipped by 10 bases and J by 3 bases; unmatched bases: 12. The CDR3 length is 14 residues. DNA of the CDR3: TGTGCCATCTCAGGGAGTAGCGGGCTCTACGAGCAGTACTTC. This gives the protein CAISGSSGLYEQYF. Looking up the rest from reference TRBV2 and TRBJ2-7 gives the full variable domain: EPEVTQTPSHQVTQMGQEVILRCVPISNHLYFYWYRQILGQKVEFLVSFYNNEISEKSEIFDDQFSVERPDGSNFTLKIRSTKLEDSAMYFCAISGSSGLYEQYFGPGTRLTVT.

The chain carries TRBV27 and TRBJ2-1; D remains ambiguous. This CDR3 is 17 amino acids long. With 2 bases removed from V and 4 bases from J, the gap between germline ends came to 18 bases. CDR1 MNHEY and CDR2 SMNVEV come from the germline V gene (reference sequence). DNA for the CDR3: TGTGCCAGCAGTTTACTCAAAGCCCCCCCCGATTACAATGAGCAGTTCTTC. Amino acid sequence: CASSLLKAPPDYNEQFF.

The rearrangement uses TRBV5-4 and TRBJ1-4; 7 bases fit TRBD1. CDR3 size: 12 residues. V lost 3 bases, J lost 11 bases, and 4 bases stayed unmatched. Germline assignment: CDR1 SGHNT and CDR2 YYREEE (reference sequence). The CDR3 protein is CASSSRQGKLFF. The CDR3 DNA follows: TGTGCCAGCAGCTCAAGACAGGGCAAACTGTTTTTT.

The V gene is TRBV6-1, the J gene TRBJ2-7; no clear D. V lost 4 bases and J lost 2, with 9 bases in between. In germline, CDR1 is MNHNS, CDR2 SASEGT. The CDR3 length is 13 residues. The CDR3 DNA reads TGTGCCAGCAGTGTCGACGTCCCCTACGAGCAGTACTTC. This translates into CASSVDVPYEQYF.

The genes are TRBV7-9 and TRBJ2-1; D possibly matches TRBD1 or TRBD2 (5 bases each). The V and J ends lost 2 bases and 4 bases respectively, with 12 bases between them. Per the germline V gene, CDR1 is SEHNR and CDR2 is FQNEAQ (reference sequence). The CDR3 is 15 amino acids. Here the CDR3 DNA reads TGTGCCAGCAGCTTACCCGGGACGGAGTACAATGAGCAGTTCTTC. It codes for CASSLPGTEYNEQFF.

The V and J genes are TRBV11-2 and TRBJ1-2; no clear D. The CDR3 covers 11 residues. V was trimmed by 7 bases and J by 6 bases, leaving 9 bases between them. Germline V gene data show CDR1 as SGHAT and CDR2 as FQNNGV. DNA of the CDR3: TGTGCCAGCACTCACGGGGATGGCTACACCTTC. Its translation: CASTHGDGYTF.

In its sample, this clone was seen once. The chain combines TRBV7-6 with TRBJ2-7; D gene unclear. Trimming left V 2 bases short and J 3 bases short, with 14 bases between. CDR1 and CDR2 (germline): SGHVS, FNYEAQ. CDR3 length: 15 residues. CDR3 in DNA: TGTGCCAGCAGCTTATCAGAAGTTTTGGGCTACGAGCAGTACTTC. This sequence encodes CASSLSEVLGYEQYF.

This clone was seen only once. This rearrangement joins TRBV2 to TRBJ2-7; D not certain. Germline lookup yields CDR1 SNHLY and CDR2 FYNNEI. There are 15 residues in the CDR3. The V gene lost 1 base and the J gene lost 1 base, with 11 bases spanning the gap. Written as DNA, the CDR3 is TGTGCCAGCAGTGAAGGAACGTCAGCTTCCTACGAGCAGTACTTC. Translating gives CASSEGTSASYEQYF.

CDR3 in amino acids: CASRREGLAELEQFF. The CDR3, as DNA: TGTGCCAGCAGGCGGGAGGGACTAGCGGAACTTGAGCAGTTCTTC. The V call is TRBV7-9, the J call TRBJ2-1; 11 nucleotides line up with TRBD2. The ends lost 6 bases at V and 9 bases at J; junction bases unmatched: 10. Germline V gives CDR1 SEHNR, CDR2 FQNEAQ (reference sequence). The CDR3 runs 15 residues. Together with reference TRBV7-9 and TRBJ2-1, the CDR3 gives the full variable domain: DTGVSQNPRHKITKRGQNVTFRCDPISEHNRLYWYRQTLGQGPEFLTYFQNEAQLEKSRLLSDRFSAERPKGSFSTLEIQRTEQGDSAMYLCASRREGLAELEQFFGPGTRLTVL.

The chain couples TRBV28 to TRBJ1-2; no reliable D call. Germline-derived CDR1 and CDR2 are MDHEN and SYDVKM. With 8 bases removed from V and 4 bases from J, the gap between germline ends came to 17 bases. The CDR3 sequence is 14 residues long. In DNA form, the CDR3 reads TGTGCCAGCCTCCTTAGCGAAGGTCCCTATGGCTACACCTTC. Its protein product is CASLLSEGPYGYTF.

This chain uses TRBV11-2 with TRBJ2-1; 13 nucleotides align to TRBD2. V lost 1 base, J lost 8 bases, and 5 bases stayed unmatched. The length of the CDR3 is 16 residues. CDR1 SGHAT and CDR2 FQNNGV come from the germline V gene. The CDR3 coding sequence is TGTGCCAGCAGCTTAGGGACTAGCGGGAGTTCTGATGAGCAGTTCTTC. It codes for CASSLGTSGSSDEQFF.

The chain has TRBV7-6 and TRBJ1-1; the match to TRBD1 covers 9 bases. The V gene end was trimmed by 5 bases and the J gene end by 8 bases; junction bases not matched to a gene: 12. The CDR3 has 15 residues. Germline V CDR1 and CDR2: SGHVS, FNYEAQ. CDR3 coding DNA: TGTGCCAGCAGCCGGATGGTGGACAGGGGAGCCGAAGCTTTCTTT. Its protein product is CASSRMVDRGAEAFF.

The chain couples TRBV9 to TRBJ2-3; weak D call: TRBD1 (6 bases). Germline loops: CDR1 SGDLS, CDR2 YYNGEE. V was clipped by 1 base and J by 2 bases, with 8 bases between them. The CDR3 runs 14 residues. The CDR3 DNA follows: TGTGCCAGCAGCGTAATGGGGGCCACAGATACGCAGTATTTT. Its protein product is CASSVMGATDTQYF.

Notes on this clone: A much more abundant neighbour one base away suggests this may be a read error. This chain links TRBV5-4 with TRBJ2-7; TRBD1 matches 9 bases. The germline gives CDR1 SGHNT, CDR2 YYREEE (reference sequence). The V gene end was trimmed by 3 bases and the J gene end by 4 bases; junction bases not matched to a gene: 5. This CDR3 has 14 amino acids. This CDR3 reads CASSSRDRAYEQYF. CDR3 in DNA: TGTGCCAGCAGCTCCCGGGACAGGGCTTACGAGCAGTACTTC.

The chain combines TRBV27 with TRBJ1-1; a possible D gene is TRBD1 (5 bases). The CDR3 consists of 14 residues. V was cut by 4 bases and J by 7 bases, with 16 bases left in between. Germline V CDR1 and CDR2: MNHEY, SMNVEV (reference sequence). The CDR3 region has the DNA TGTGCCAGCAGTTGGCAGGGACCCCGGGGTGAAGCTTTCTTT. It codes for CASSWQGPRGEAFF.

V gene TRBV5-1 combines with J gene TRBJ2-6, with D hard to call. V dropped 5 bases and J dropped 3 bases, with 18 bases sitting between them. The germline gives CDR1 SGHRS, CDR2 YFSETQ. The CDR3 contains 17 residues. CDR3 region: CASSSRQWYGGANVLTF. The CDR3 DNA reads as TGCGCCAGCAGTTCTAGGCAGTGGTATGGTGGGGCCAACGTCCTGACTTTC.

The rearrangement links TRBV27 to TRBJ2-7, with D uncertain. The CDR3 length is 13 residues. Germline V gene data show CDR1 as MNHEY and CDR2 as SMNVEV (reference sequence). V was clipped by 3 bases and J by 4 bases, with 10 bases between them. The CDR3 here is CASSFRLRYEQYF. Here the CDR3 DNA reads TGTGCCAGCAGTTTCAGGTTAAGGTACGAGCAGTACTTC.

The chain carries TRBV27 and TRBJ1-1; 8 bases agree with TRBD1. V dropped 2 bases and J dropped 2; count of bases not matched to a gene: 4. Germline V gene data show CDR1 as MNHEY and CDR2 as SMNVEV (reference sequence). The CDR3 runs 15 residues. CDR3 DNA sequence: TGTGCCAGCAGTTTAGGGACAGGTCTTAACACTGAAGCTTTCTTT. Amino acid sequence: CASSLGTGLNTEAFF.

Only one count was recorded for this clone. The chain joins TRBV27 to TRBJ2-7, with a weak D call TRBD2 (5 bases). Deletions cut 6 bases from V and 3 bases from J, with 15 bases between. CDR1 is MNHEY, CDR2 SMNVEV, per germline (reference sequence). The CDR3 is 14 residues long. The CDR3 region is CASSLTSEGYEQYF. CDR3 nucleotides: TGTGCCAGCAGCCTTACTAGTGAGGGCTACGAGCAGTACTTC.

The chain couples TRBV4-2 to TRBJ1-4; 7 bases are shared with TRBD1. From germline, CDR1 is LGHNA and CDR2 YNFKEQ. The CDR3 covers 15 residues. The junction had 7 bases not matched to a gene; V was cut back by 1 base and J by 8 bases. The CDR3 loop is CASSQGQGEYEKLFF. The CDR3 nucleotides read TGTGCCAGCAGCCAAGGACAGGGAGAGTACGAAAAACTGTTTTTT.

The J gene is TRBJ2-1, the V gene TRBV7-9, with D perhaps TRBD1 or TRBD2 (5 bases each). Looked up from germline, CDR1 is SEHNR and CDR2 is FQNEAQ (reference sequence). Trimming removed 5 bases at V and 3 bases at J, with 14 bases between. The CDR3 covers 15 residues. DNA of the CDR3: TGTGCCAGCAGCCCCCGGGACGCTGACTACAATGAGCAGTTCTTC. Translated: CASSPRDADYNEQFF.

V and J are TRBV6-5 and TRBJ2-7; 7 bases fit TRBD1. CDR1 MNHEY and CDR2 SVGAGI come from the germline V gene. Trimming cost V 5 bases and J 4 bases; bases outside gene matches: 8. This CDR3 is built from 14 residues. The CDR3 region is CASSPRTGRYEQYF. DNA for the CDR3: TGTGCCAGCAGTCCGAGGACAGGCCGATACGAGCAGTACTTC.

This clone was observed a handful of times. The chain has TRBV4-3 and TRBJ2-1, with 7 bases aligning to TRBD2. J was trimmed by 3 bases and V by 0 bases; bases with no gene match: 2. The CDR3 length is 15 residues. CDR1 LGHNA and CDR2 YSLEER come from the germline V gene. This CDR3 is CASSQDPSGYNEQFF. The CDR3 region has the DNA TGCGCCAGCAGCCAAGACCCTAGCGGCTACAATGAGCAGTTCTTC.